This record concerns one T cell receptor beta chain sequence. Trimming pared 4 bases from V and 3 bases from J, leaving 22 bases between. This CDR3 contains 17 residues. The data originate from a study of blood T cell repertoires in COVID-19. In the original analysis: Amplifying reference gene primers gave estimates of nucleated cell counts. Profiling relied on immunoSEQ multiplex PCR, and the TCRdb table lists in-frame clones only, not all of them. V and J calls and clone size come straight from that table; D and trimming were deduced from the DNA. The repertoire holds about 240,000 clones, with about 73% as singletons.

This chain uses TRBV5-3 with TRBJ2-5, with D tentatively TRBD1 (6 bases). TRBV5-3 is filed as an ORF, its function uncertain. Source material: peripheral blood. The TCR comes from a woman of 80 years or more with acute or convalescent COVID-19. CDR3 sequence (DNA): TGTGCCAGAAGCAGACACGGCCACAGGGTAGGAGAAGAGACCCAGTACTTC. Translated, it gives CARSRHGHRVGEETQYF.